This T cell receptor beta chain was documented in a study of T cells after yellow fever vaccination. Study-level points and caveats: It was a weaker secondary response, yet one that peaked faster, at day 5 versus 15. Sorted repertoires could include abundant contaminating clonotypes from bulk cells. At 95% to 96% for CD4 and 75% to 90% for CD8, most primary-vaccination clones showed up again after the booster.

The sample holds a few counts of this clonotype. The antigen is undetermined. In making TCR cDNA, 5'RACE template switching added a universal primer site and UMIs to it. TCRdb re-called the 5' RACE reads through MiXCR, storing one row per CDR3 protein. Among 250,000 to 400,000 distinct CDR3 sequences listed, about 4% were seen once. The CDR3 extends over 18 amino acids. The germline CDR1 and CDR2 sequences are MNHEY and SVGAGI. V shed 0 bases, J shed 0 bases, and the junction held 5 bases outside the gene matches. V is TRBV6-5 and J is TRBJ2-3, with 11 bases lining up with TRBD2. The sequence was obtained from a young man who received the YFV17D yellow fever vaccine. Here the sequenced sample was PBMCs, taken 5 days after the yellow fever booster vaccination. The CDR3 spells CASSYSASGGTSTDTQYF. CDR3 in DNA: TGTGCCAGCAGTTACTCAGCTAGCGGGGGGACTAGCACAGATACGCAGTATTTT.